This T cell receptor beta chain was sequenced during a study of shared clonotypes between healthy human individuals. Study-level findings and limits: The authors expected sequencing depth to affect clonotype sharing among donors. Larger estimated richness was generally recorded for naive subsets relative to memory subsets. Relative to clonotypes present in all four donors, those not shared had lower generation probabilities.

Terminally differentiated effector memory CD45RA+ cells were left out of the naive CD8 fraction, which was CD45RO-negative and positively selected for CCR7. As concerns this clone: Its specificity is not known.

Assay used: immunoSEQ multiplex PCR; TCRdb lists only in-frame clones, some missing. The data contain around 2,000,000 clones, 85% to 95% of them singletons. The specimen was naive CD8+ T cells sorted from blood. The sequence was obtained from a man younger than 35 in good health.

Here the CDR3 reads CASSSRSYNEQFF. The CDR3 DNA reads TGTGCCAGCAGTTCCCGTTCCTACAATGAGCAGTTCTTC. This chain uses TRBV28 with TRBJ2-1, with no clear D. Trimming stripped 4 bases from V and 1 base from J, with 5 bases between. The CDR3 is 13 residues long. CDR1 and CDR2 (germline): MDHEN, SYDVKM.